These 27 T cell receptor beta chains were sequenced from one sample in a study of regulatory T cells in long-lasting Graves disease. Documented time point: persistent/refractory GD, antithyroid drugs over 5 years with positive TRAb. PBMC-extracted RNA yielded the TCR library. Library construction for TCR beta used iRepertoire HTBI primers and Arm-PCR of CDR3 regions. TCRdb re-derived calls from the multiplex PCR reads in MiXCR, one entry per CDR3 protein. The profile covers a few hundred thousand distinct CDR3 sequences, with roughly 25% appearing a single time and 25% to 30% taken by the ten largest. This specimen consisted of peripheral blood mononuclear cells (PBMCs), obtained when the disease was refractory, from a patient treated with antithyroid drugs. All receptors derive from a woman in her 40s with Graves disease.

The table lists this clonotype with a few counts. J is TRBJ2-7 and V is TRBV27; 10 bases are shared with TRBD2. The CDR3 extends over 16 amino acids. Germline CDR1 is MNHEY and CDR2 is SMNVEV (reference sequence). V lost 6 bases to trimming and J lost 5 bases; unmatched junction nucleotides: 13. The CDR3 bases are TGTGCCAGCAGCCCTACGGGGCTAGCGGGAGCTGACGAGCAGTACTTC. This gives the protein CASSPTGLAGADEQYF.

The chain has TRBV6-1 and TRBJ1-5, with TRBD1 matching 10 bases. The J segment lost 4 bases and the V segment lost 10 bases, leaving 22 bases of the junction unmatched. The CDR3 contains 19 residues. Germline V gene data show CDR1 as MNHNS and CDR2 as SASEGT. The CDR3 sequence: CATREGRDRGRRGNQPQHF. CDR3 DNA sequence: TGTGCCACCCGGGAGGGCCGAGACAGGGGGCGAAGAGGAAATCAGCCCCAGCATTTT.

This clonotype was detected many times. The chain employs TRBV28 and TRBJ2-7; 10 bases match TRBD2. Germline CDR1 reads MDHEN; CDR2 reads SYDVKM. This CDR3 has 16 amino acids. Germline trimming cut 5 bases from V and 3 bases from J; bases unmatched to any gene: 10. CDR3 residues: CASSHDGAGGHYEQYF. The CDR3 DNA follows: TGTGCCAGCAGTCACGACGGAGCGGGAGGGCACTACGAGCAGTACTTC. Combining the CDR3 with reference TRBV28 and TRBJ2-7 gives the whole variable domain DVKVTQSSRYLVKRTGEKVFLECVQDMDHENMFWYRQDPGLGLRLIYFSYDVKMKEKGDIPEGYSVSREKKERFSLILESASTNQTSMYLCASSHDGAGGHYEQYFGPGTRLTVT.

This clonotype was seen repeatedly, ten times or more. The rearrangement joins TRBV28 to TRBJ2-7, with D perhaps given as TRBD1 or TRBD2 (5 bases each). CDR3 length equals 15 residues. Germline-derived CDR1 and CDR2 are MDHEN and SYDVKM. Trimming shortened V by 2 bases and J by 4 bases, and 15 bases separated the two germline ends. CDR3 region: CASSLPDSGWYEQYF. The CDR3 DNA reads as TGTGCCAGCAGTTTACCAGACAGCGGTTGGTACGAGCAGTACTTC.

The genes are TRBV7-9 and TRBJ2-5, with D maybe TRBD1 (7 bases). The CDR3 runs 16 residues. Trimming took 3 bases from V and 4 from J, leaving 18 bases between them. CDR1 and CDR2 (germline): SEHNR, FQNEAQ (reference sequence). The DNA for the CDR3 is TGTGCCAGCAGCTTCTTAAGTGTCAGGGGGGTAGAGACCCAGTACTTC. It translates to CASSFLSVRGVETQYF.

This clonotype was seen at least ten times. CDR3 in DNA: TGTGCCATCAGTGAGGCCATAGGTTTGGAGCAGTACTTC. The encoded protein is CAISEAIGLEQYF. V and J are TRBV10-3 and TRBJ2-7; D remains ambiguous. The CDR3 extends over 13 amino acids. V lost 2 bases, J lost 7 bases, and 12 bases lay in between. Germline lookup yields CDR1 ENHRY and CDR2 SYGVKD.

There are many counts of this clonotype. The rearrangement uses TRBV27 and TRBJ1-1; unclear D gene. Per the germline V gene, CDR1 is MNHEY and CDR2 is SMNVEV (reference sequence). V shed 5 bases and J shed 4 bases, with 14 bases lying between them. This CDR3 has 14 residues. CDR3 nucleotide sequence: TGTGCCAGCAGTATGGGAGGGCCAGGCACTGAAGCTTTCTTT. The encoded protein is CASSMGGPGTEAFF.

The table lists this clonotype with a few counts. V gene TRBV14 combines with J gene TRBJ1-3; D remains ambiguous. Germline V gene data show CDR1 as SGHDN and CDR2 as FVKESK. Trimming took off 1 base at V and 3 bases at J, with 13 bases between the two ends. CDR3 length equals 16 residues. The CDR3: CASSQGQEPLGNTIYF. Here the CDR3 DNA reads TGTGCCAGCAGCCAAGGCCAGGAACCACTTGGAAACACCATATATTTT.

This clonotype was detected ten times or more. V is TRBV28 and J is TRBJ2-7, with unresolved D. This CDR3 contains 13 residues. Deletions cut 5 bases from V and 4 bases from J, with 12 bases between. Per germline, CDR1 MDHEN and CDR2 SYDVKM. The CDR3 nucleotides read TGTGCCAGCAGTCAAGCCAAGTGGTACGAGCAGTACTTC. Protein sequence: CASSQAKWYEQYF.

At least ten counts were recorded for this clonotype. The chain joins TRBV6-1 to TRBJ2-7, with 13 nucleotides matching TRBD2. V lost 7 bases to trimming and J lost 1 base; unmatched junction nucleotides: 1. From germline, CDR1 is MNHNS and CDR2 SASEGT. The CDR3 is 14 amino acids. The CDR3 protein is CASMGLAGSYEQYF. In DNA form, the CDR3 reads TGTGCCAGCATGGGACTAGCGGGGTCCTACGAGCAGTACTTC.

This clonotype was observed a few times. CDR3 nucleotide sequence: TGTGCCAGTAGTTTAACAGGGGCCACTGAAGCTTTCTTT. Translated: CASSLTGATEAFF. The J gene is TRBJ1-1, the V gene TRBV19; 7 bases align to TRBD1. J lost 4 bases, V lost 5 bases, and 4 bases had no gene match. The CDR3 is made up of 13 amino acids. Germline lookup yields CDR1 LNHDA and CDR2 SQIVND (reference sequence).

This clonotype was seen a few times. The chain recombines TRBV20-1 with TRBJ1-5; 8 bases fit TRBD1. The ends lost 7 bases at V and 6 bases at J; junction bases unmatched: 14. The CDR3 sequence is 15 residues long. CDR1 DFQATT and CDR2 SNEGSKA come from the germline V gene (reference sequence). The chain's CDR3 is CSVTPPQGESQPQHF. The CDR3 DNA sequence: TGCAGTGTAACGCCCCCACAGGGGGAAAGTCAGCCCCAGCATTTT.

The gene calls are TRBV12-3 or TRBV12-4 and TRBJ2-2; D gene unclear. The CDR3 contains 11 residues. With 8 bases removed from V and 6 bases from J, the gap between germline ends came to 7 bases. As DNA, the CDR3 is TGTGCCAGCCAGACCGCCGGGGAGCTGTTTTTT. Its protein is CASQTAGELFF.

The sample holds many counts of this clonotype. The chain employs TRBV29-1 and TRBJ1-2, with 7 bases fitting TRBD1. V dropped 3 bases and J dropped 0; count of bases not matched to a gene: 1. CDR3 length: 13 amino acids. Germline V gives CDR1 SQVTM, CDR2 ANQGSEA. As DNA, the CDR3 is TGCAGCGTTGATGGGACAGCTAACTATGGCTACACCTTC. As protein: CSVDGTANYGYTF.

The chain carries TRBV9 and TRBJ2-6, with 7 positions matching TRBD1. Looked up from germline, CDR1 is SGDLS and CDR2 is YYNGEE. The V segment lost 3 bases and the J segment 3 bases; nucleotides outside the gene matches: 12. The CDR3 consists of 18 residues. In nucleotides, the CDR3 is TGTGCCAGCAGCGGCGACAGGGCTCCCCTACTTGGGGCCAACGTCCTGACTTTC. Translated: CASSGDRAPLLGANVLTF.

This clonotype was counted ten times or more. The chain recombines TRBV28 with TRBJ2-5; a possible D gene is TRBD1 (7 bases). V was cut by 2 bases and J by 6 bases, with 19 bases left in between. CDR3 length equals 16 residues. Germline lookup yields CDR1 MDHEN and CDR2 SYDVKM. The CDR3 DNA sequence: TGTGCCAGCAGTTTACTCACCAGGGGGAGGCTCAAGACCCAGTACTTC. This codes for CASSLLTRGRLKTQYF.

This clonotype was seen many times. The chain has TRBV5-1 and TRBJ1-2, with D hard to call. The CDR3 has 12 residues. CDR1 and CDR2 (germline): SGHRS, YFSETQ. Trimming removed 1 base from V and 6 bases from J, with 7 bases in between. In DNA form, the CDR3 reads TGCGCCAGCAGCTTGCTGGGTGATGGCTACACCTTC. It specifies CASSLLGDGYTF.

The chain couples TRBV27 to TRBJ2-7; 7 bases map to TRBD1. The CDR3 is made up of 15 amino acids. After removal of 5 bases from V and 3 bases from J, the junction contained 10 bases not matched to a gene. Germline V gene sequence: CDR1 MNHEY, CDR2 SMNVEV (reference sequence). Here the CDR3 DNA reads TGTGCCAGCAGTCCCCGACAGGGTGGATACTACGAGCAGTACTTC. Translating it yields CASSPRQGGYYEQYF.

The CDR3 region is CASSLYTSGTVDTQYF. CDR3 nucleotide sequence: TGTGCCAGCAGTCTATATACTAGCGGGACGGTAGATACGCAGTATTTT. This chain uses TRBV6-1 with TRBJ2-3, with 10 bases identical to TRBD2. J lost 5 bases, V lost 5 bases, and 10 bases had no gene match. CDR3 length: 16 amino acids. Germline CDR1 reads MNHNS; CDR2 reads SASEGT.

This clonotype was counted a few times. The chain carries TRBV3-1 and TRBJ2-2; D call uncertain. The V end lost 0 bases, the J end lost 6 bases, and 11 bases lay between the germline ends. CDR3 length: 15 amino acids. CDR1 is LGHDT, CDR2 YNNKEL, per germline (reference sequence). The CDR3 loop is CASSQEGSLPGELFF. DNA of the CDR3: TGTGCCAGCAGCCAAGAAGGTAGTCTCCCCGGGGAGCTGTTTTTT.

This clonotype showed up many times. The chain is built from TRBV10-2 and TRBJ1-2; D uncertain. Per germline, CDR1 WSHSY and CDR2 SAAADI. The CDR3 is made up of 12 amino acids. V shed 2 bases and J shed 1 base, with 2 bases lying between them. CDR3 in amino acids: CASSEINYGYTF. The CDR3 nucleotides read TGCGCCAGCAGTGAGATTAACTATGGCTACACCTTC.

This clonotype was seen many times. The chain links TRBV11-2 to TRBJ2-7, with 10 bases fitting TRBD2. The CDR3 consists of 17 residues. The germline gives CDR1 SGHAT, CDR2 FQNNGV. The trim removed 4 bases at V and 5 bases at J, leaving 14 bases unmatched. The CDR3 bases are TGTGCCAGCAGCTCCATCACCCCTCTAGCGGGAGCTCACGAGCAGTACTTC. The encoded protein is CASSSITPLAGAHEQYF.

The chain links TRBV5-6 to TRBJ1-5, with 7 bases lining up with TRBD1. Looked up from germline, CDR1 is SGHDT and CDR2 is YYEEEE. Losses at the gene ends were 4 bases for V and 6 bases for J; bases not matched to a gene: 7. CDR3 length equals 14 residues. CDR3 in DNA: TGTGCCAGCAGCCATACAGGGGACGGTCAGCCCCAGCATTTT. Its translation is CASSHTGDGQPQHF.

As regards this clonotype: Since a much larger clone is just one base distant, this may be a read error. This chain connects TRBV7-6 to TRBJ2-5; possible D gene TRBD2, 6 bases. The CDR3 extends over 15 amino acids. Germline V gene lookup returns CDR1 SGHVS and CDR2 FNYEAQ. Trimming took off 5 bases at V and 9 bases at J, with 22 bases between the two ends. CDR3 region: CASSLTRGRGEAQYF. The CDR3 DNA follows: TGTGCCAGCAGCCTCACCCGAGGGAGAGGGGAGGCCCAGTACTTC.

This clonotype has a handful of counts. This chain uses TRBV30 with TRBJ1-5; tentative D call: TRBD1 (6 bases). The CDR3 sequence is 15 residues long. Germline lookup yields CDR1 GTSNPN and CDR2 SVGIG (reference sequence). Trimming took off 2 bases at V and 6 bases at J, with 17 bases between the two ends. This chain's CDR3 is CAWSSSTGYRQPQHF. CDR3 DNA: TGTGCCTGGAGTAGCTCTACAGGGTACCGTCAGCCCCAGCATTTT.

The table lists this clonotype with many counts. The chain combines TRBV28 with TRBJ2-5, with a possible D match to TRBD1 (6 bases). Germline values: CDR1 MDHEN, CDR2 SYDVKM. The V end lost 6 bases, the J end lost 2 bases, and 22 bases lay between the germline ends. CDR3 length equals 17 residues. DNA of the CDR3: TGTGCCAGCAGCCCACTCCCACCCGGGACAAGGCAAGAGACCCAGTACTTC. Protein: CASSPLPPGTRQETQYF.

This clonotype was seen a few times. Written as DNA, the CDR3 is TGCAGTGCTCGGAGGATTCTCTCGAACACCGGGGAGCTGTTTTTT. Translating gives CSARRILSNTGELFF. J is TRBJ2-2 and V is TRBV20-1, with a possible D match to TRBD2 (5 bases). The CDR3 contains 15 residues. Germline lookup yields CDR1 DFQATT and CDR2 SNEGSKA (reference sequence). Trimming stripped 5 bases from V and 0 bases from J, with 13 bases between.